This T cell receptor beta chain was identified during a study of tumor-infiltrating lymphocytes in primary liver carcinoma. The study, taken as a whole, reports: Tumor-adjacent and tumor-blood pairs overlapped less than tumor region pairs did. Significantly greater top-250-clone fractions characterized tumors relative to blood (p = 0.039).

This clonotype showed up many times. What it recognizes is unknown. Between the trimmed V and J ends, which lost 1 base and 4 bases, there was a span of 17 bases. The V gene's germline CDR1 is SGHNT and CDR2 YYREEE (reference sequence). This CDR3 has 17 residues. The input was approximately 500 ng total RNA; TCR beta cDNA was made from it with a constant-region primer. Three nested multiplex PCR rounds, a slightly modified ARM-PCR, produced the libraries for TCR beta. Amplification in the first two PCR rounds was performed using TRBV1-TRBV30 forward primers and a C-beta reverse primer for roughly 9 cycles each. TCRdb called the multiplex PCR reads again in MiXCR, with one record for every CDR3 protein. In the table there are about 120,000 distinct CDR3 sequences, roughly 69% of which are singletons. Co-extraction of both nucleic acids (RNA and DNA) used roughly 18-32 mg of unsorted bulk tissue. Resection treated the patients' primary liver carcinoma.

Sequenced material: liver tumor tissue from sampling region 1. The subset is: tumor region T1, superior pole. The receptor was derived from a woman aged 55 to 70 with primary liver carcinoma and hepatitis B virus infection. The chain links TRBV5-4 to TRBJ2-2, with a tentative D call TRBD2 (6 bases). The CDR3 DNA follows: TGTGCCAGCAGCTTGAGCCAGCGGGCGTTTATCACCGGGGAGCTGTTTTTT. This gives the protein CASSLSQRAFITGELFF.